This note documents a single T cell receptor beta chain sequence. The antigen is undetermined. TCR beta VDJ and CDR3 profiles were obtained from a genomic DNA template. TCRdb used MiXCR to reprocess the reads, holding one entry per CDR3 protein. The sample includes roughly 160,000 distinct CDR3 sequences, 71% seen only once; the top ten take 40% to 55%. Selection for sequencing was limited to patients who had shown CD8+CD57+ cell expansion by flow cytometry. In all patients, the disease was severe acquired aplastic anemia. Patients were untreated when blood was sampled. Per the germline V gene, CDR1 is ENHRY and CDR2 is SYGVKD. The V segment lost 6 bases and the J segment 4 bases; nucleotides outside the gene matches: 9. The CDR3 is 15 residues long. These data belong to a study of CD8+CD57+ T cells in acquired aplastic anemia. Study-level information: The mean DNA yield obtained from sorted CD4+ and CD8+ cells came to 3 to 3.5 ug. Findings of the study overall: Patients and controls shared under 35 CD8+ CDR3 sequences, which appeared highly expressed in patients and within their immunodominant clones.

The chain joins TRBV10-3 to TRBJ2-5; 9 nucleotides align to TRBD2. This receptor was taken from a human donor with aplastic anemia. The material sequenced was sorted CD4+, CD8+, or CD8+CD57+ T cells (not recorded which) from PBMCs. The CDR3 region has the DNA TGTGCCATCAGCGAGATAGCGGGAGTAATAGAGACCCAGTACTTC. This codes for CAISEIAGVIETQYF.